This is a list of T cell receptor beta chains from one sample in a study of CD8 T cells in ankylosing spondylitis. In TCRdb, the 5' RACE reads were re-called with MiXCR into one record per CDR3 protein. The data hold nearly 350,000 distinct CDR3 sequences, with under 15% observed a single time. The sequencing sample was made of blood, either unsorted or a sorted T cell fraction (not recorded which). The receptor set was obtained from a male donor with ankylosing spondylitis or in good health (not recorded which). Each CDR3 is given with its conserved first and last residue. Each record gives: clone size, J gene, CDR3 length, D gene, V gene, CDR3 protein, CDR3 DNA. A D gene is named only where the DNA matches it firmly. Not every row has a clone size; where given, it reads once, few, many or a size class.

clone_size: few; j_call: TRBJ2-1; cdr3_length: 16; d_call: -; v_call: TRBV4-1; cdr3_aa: CASSQVEGTSYNEQFF; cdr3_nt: TGCGCCAGCAGCCAAGTGGAGGGGACCTCCTACAATGAGCAGTTCTTC
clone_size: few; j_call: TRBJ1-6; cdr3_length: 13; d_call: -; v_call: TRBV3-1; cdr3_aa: CASSSGTAPPLHF; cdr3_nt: TGTGCCAGCAGCTCCGGGACTGCTCCACCCCTCCACTTT
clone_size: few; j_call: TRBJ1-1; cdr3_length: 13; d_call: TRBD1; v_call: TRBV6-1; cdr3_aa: CASRRQGSAEAFF; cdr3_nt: TGTGCCAGCAGGAGACAGGGGAGCGCTGAAGCTTTCTTT
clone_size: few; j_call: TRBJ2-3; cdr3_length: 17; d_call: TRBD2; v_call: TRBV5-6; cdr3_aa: CASSLLGTSGGVDTQYF; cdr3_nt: TGTGCCAGCAGCTTGCTGGGGACTAGCGGGGGCGTAGATACGCAGTATTTT
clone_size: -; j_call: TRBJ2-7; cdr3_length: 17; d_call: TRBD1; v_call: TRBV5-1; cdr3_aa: CASSLGNLGGRPYEQYF; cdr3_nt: TGCGCCAGCAGCTTGGGGAATTTAGGGGGCCGACCCTACGAGCAGTACTTC
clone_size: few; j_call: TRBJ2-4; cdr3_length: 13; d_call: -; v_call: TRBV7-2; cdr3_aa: CASSLGRENIQYF; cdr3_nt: TGTGCCAGCAGCTTAGGGCGGGAAAACATTCAGTACTTC
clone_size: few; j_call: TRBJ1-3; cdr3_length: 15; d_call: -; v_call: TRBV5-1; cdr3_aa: CASSQTTGRGNTIYF; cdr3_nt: TGCGCCAGCAGTCAGACTACAGGGAGAGGAAACACCATATATTTT
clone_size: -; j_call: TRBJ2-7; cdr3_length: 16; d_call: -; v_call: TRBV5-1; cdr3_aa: CASSLESGLISYEQYF; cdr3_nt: TGCGCCAGCAGCTTGGAGTCAGGACTGATCTCCTACGAGCAGTACTTC
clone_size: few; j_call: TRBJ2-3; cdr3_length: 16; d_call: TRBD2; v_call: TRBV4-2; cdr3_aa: CASSQEGSGGLDTQYF; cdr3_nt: TGTGCCAGCAGCCAAGAGGGTAGCGGGGGGTTAGATACGCAGTATTTT
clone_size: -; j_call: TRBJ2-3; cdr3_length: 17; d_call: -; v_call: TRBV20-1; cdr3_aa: CSAREASAVLGTDTQYF; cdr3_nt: TGCAGTGCTAGAGAGGCTAGCGCGGTGCTCGGCACAGATACGCAGTATTTT
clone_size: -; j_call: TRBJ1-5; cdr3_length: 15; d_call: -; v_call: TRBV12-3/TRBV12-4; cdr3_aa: CASSPAGGGNQPQHF; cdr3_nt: TGTGCCAGCAGTCCAGCGGGGGGCGGCAATCAGCCCCAGCATTTT
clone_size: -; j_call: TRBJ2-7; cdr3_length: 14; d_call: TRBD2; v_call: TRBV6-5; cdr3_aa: CASSNQRERDEQYF; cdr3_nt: TGTGCCAGCAGTAACCAGCGGGAGAGGGACGAGCAGTACTTC
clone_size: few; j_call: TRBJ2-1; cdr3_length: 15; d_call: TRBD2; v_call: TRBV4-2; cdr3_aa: CASSASGGRVGEQFF; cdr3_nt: TGTGCCAGCAGCGCCAGCGGGGGGAGGGTCGGTGAGCAGTTCTTC
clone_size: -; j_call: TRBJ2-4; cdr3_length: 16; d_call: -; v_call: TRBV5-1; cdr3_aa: CASSSGLLGAKNIQYF; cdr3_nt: TGCGCCAGCAGCTCGGGACTCTTGGGGGCCAAAAACATTCAGTACTTC
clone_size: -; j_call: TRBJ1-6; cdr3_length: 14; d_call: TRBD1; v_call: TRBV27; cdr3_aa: CASSYRGRDSPLHF; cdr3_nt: TGTGCCAGCAGTTACAGGGGGAGGGATTCACCCCTCCACTTT
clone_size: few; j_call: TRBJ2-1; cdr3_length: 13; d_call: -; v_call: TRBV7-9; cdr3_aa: CASSLARANEQFF; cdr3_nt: TGTGCCAGCAGCTTAGCGCGAGCGAATGAGCAGTTCTTC
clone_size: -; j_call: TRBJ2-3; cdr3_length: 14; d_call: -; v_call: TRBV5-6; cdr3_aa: CASSFLLAADTQYF; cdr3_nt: TGTGCCAGCAGTTTCCTTCTAGCAGCAGATACGCAGTATTTT
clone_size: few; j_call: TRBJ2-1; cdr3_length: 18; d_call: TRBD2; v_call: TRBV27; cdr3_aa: CASSLSATSGGAGNEQFF; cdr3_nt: TGTGCCAGCAGTTTATCGGCGACTAGCGGGGGGGCTGGAAATGAGCAGTTCTTC
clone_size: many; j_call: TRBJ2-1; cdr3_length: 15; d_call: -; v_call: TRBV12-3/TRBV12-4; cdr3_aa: CASRPTQSSYNEQFF; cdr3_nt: TGTGCCAGCAGGCCCACACAGAGCTCCTACAATGAGCAGTTCTTC
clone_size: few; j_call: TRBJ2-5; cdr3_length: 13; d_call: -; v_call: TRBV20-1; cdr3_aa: CSARGGDRETQYF; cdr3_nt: TGCAGTGCCAGGGGGGGCGATAGGGAGACCCAGTACTTC
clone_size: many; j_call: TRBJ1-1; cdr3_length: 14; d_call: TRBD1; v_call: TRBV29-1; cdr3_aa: CSADGTGRSTEAFF; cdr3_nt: TGCAGCGCAGACGGGACAGGGAGGAGCACTGAAGCTTTCTTT
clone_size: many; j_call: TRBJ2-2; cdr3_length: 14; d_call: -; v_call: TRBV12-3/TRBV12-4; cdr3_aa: CASSLSQATGELFF; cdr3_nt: TGTGCCAGCAGTCTCAGCCAGGCCACCGGGGAGCTGTTTTTT
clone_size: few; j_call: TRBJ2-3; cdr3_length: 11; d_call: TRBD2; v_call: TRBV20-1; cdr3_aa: CSAKRRGGGYF; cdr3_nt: TGCAGTGCCAAGAGGCGGGGGGGCGGGTATTTT
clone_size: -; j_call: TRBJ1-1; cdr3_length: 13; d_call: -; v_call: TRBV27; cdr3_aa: CASSFATNTEAFF; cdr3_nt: TGTGCCAGCAGTTTTGCAACGAACACTGAAGCTTTCTTT
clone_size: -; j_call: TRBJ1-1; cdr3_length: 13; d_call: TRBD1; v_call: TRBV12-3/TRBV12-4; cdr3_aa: CASIRTGNTEAFF; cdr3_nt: TGTGCCAGCATTAGGACAGGGAACACTGAAGCTTTCTTT
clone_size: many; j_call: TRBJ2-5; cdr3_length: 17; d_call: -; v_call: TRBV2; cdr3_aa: CASALDGSVGLQETQYF; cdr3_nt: TGTGCCAGCGCCCTTGATGGAAGTGTCGGTCTACAAGAGACCCAGTACTTC
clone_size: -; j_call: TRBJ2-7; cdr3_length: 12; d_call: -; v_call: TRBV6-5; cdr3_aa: CASSQDTLEQYF; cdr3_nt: TGTGCCAGCAGTCAGGACACGCTCGAGCAGTACTTC
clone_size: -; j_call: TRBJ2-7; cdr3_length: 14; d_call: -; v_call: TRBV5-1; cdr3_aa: CASSLEGRHYEQYF; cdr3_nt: TGCGCCAGCAGCTTGGAAGGCAGACACTACGAGCAGTACTTC
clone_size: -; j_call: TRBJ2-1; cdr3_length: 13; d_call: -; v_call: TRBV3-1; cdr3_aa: CASSPDPRNEQFF; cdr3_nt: TGTGCCAGCAGCCCGGATCCGAGGAATGAGCAGTTCTTC
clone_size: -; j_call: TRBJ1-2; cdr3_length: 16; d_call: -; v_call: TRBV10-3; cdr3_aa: CAISERDPSGVSGYTF; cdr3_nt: TGTGCCATCAGTGAGAGAGACCCGTCGGGAGTTTCTGGCTACACCTTC
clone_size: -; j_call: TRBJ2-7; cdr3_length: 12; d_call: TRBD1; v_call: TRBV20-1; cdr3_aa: CSAHSTGGEQYF; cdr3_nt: TGCAGTGCGCACTCCACAGGGGGCGAGCAGTACTTC
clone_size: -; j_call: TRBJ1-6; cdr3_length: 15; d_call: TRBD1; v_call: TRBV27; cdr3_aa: CASSNWGQGGSPLHF; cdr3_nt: TGTGCCAGCAGTAATTGGGGACAGGGAGGTTCACCCCTCCACTTT
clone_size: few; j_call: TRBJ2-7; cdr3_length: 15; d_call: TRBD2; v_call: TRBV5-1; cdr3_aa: CASSPLAGGVSEQYF; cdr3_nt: TGCGCCAGCAGCCCCCTAGCGGGAGGAGTGAGCGAGCAGTACTTC
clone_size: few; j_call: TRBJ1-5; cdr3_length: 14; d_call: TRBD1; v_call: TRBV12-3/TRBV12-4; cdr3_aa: CASRDRQGSQPQHF; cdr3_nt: TGTGCCAGCAGGGATCGACAGGGTAGTCAGCCCCAGCATTTT
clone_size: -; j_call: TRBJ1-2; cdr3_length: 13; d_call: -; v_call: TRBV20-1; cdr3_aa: CSGNTRGGYGYTF; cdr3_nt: TGCAGTGGTAATACCAGGGGCGGGTATGGCTACACCTTC
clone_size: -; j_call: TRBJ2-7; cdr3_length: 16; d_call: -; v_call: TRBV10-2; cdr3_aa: CASTSPEGSSSYEQYF; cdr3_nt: TGCGCCAGCACCTCGCCCGAGGGTTCCAGCTCCTACGAGCAGTACTTC